Listed below are T cell receptor beta chains from one sample, sequenced in a study of blood T cell repertoires in COVID-19. Sequencing was performed with immunoSEQ multiplex PCR; in TCRdb, only in-frame clones are kept and a portion is missing. The table lists about 88,000 clones, around nine tenths of them singletons. Sequenced input: peripheral blood. The origin of the receptors is a man aged 55-75 years with acute or convalescent COVID-19. The CDR3 runs from the conserved cysteine through the conserved F or W. D genes are given only for firm matches. The size of a clone is reported for some rows only, either as once, few or many, or as a class for expanded clones.

D: .; J: TRBJ1-2; V: TRBV28; size: .; DNA: TGTGCCAGCAGTTTATCAAAAAACTATGGCTACACCTTC; CDR3: CASSLSKNYGYTF
D: .; J: TRBJ1-1; V: TRBV7-9; size: .; DNA: TGTGCCAGCAGCCCCGGGGGTACAGGTGAGAACACTGAAGCTTTCTTT; CDR3: CASSPGGTGENTEAFF
D: TRBD2; J: TRBJ2-2; V: TRBV19; size: .; DNA: TGTGCCAGTAGTCCCCGGTTGGGGAGGGGAAACACCGGGGAGCTGTTTTTT; CDR3: CASSPRLGRGNTGELFF
D: TRBD1; J: TRBJ2-7; V: TRBV6-2/TRBV6-3; size: .; DNA: TGTGCCAGCAGTCTACCCGGGACAGGGATCTACGAGCAGTACTTC; CDR3: CASSLPGTGIYEQYF
D: .; J: TRBJ1-1; V: TRBV6-4; size: .; DNA: TGTGCCAGCATTAAGAGGGCGACAGGCCACACTGAAGCTTTCTTT; CDR3: CASIKRATGHTEAFF
D: .; J: TRBJ2-2; V: TRBV3-1/TRBV3-2; size: .; DNA: TGTGCCAGCAGCCAAGCTTTGAATAGCCGCTACACCGGGGAGCTGTTTTTT; CDR3: CASSQALNSRYTGELFF
D: .; J: TRBJ2-7; V: TRBV6-2/TRBV6-3; size: .; DNA: TGTGCCAGCAGCTCCCCGGCAGGTGACTACGAGCAGTACTTC; CDR3: CASSSPAGDYEQYF
D: .; J: TRBJ2-1; V: TRBV5-1; size: .; DNA: TGCGCCAGCGGCGCTAGCGCCCCCTACAATGAGCAGTTCTTC; CDR3: CASGASAPYNEQFF
D: .; J: TRBJ1-1; V: TRBV28; size: .; DNA: TGTGCCAGCAGTCTTAGAGACACCGGAGGCACTGAAGCTTTCTTT; CDR3: CASSLRDTGGTEAFF
D: TRBD2; J: TRBJ2-1; V: TRBV24-1; size: .; DNA: TGTGCCACCAGTGACCCCGCCGGACTAGCGGGAGCGGATGAGCAGTTCTTC; CDR3: CATSDPAGLAGADEQFF
D: TRBD1; J: TRBJ2-7; V: TRBV4-2; size: few; DNA: TGTGCCAGCAGCCAAGATGGGGACAGCTCCTACGAGCAGTACTTC; CDR3: CASSQDGDSSYEQYF
D: TRBD1; J: TRBJ2-2; V: TRBV7-2; size: .; DNA: TGTGCCAGCAGCCAGACCGGGACAGGGTGGGGGAACACCGGGGAGCTGTTTTTT; CDR3: CASSQTGTGWGNTGELFF
D: TRBD1; J: TRBJ1-2; V: TRBV29-1; size: .; DNA: TGCAGCGCATCCGACAGGGGGGGGTATGGCTACACCTTC; CDR3: CSASDRGGYGYTF
D: TRBD2; J: TRBJ2-1; V: TRBV24-1; size: .; DNA: TGTGCCACCAGTGACCCAACTGGACTAGCGGAACACAATGAGCAGTTCTTC; CDR3: CATSDPTGLAEHNEQFF
D: .; J: TRBJ1-4; V: TRBV28; size: .; DNA: TGTGCCAGCAGTTTCCGTACAGGGCTCAGGGAAAAACTGTTTTTT; CDR3: CASSFRTGLREKLFF
D: .; J: TRBJ2-1; V: TRBV4-2; size: .; DNA: TGTGCCAGCAGCCAAAACAGGGGAGGTGAGCAGTTCTTC; CDR3: CASSQNRGGEQFF
D: TRBD1; J: TRBJ1-1; V: TRBV9; size: .; DNA: TGTGCCAGCAGCGTAGGACAGGGAGAAAGTGAAGCTTTCTTT; CDR3: CASSVGQGESEAFF
D: .; J: TRBJ2-5; V: TRBV12-5; size: .; DNA: TGTGCTAGTGGTTTGGGGGTGCCATCGACAGACCAAGAGACCCAGTACTTC; CDR3: CASGLGVPSTDQETQYF
D: TRBD2; J: TRBJ2-3; V: TRBV24-1; size: medium-sized; DNA: TGTGCCACCAGTGAAAGAGGGACGGGGGGAGATACGCAGTATTTT; CDR3: CATSERGTGGDTQYF
D: TRBD1; J: TRBJ2-3; V: TRBV27; size: .; DNA: TGTGCCAGCAGTTTATTACCCGGACAGGGTTCCGATACGCAGTATTTT; CDR3: CASSLLPGQGSDTQYF
D: TRBD1; J: TRBJ2-3; V: TRBV5-4; size: once; DNA: TGTGCCAGCAGCAGCCCCGGGACAGCCACAGATACGCAGTATTTT; CDR3: CASSSPGTATDTQYF
D: .; J: TRBJ1-5; V: TRBV19; size: .; DNA: TGTGCCAGTAGGCTAGCCAGGGACAAGAGCAATCAGCCCCAGCATTTT; CDR3: CASRLARDKSNQPQHF
D: .; J: TRBJ2-2; V: TRBV7-2; size: once; DNA: TGTGCCAGCAGGCAAGGGGCAGAACGGAACGGGGAGCTGTTTTTT; CDR3: CASRQGAERNGELFF
D: .; J: TRBJ2-7; V: TRBV7-2; size: .; DNA: TGTGCCAGCAGCCCTCCCTCCTACGAGCAGTACTTC; CDR3: CASSPPSYEQYF
D: TRBD2; J: TRBJ2-2; V: TRBV10-3; size: .; DNA: TGTGCCATCAGTGAGCCAAAGGCGACTAGCGGCACCGGGGAGCTGTTTTTT; CDR3: CAISEPKATSGTGELFF
D: .; J: TRBJ2-1; V: TRBV28; size: .; DNA: TGTGCCAGCAGTTTAGACCCGCCACAGTCCTACAATGAGCAGTTCTTC; CDR3: CASSLDPPQSYNEQFF
D: TRBD2; J: TRBJ2-3; V: TRBV7-3; size: .; DNA: TGTGCCAGCAGCCTAACACTAGCGGGAGCTCCAGATACGCAGTATTTT; CDR3: CASSLTLAGAPDTQYF
D: TRBD1; J: TRBJ1-5; V: TRBV19; size: .; DNA: TGTGCCGGATCTAGGGACAGCAATAGCAATCAGCCCCAGCATTTT; CDR3: CAGSRDSNSNQPQHF
D: .; J: TRBJ2-5; V: TRBV7-9; size: .; DNA: TGTGCCAGCAGCCCAGGGGGCGGGGGCGGTATGGAGACCCAGTACTTC; CDR3: CASSPGGGGGMETQYF
D: TRBD2; J: TRBJ2-2; V: TRBV27; size: .; DNA: TGTGCCAGCAGTACCCCGGGACTACGAACCGGGGAGCTGTTTTTT; CDR3: CASSTPGLRTGELFF
D: TRBD2; J: TRBJ2-1; V: TRBV13; size: once; DNA: TGTGCCAGCAGCTTGGGAGGGGTCCAAAAATGGGAGCAGTTCTTC; CDR3: CASSLGGVQKWEQFF
D: .; J: TRBJ2-2; V: TRBV9; size: .; DNA: TGTGCCAGCAGCGTAGCCCCTCTCGCCGGGGAGCTGTTTTTT; CDR3: CASSVAPLAGELFF
D: .; J: TRBJ2-1; V: TRBV20-1; size: .; DNA: TGCAGTGCCTATAGTCTTGAGCAGTTCTTC; CDR3: CSAYSLEQFF
D: TRBD1; J: TRBJ1-3; V: TRBV6-5; size: .; DNA: TGTGCCAGCAGAACAGGGGGCAGTGGAAACACCATATATTTT; CDR3: CASRTGGSGNTIYF
D: .; J: TRBJ2-7; V: TRBV27; size: few; DNA: TGTGCCAGCAGGACAACACCCGGACAGACCTACGAGCAGTACTTC; CDR3: CASRTTPGQTYEQYF
D: TRBD1; J: TRBJ2-1; V: TRBV7-9; size: .; DNA: TGTGCCAGCAGCCTAGGGGGCCCAGGCTACAATGAGCAGTTCTTC; CDR3: CASSLGGPGYNEQFF
D: .; J: TRBJ2-1; V: TRBV19; size: .; DNA: TGTGCCAGCTCATTGGAGAGCTCCTACAATGAGCAGTTCTTC; CDR3: CASSLESSYNEQFF
D: TRBD1; J: TRBJ1-4; V: TRBV18; size: .; DNA: TGTGCCAGCTCACAGTCCGGGACAGGGGGAGAAAAACTGTTTTTT; CDR3: CASSQSGTGGEKLFF
D: TRBD2; J: TRBJ2-2; V: TRBV7-2; size: .; DNA: TGTGCCAGCGGGGTAGCGGGAGGTTTCGCCGGGGAGCTGTTTTTT; CDR3: CASGVAGGFAGELFF
D: TRBD2; J: TRBJ2-3; V: TRBV5-6; size: .; DNA: TGTGCCAGCAGCTCACTAGCGAGCACAGATACGCAGTATTTT; CDR3: CASSSLASTDTQYF
D: .; J: TRBJ2-7; V: TRBV7-2; size: once; DNA: TGTGCCAGCAGCTTAGAGGAGTCAGCCTCCTACGAGCAGTACTTC; CDR3: CASSLEESASYEQYF
D: TRBD2; J: TRBJ2-2; V: TRBV3-1/TRBV3-2; size: .; DNA: TGTGCCAGCAGCCAAGATTTGCGGGAGGAGGTAGCCGGGGAGCTGTTTTTT; CDR3: CASSQDLREEVAGELFF
D: TRBD1; J: TRBJ2-2; V: TRBV6-6; size: .; DNA: TGTGCCAGCAGTAGGACAGGGGGAACCGGGGAGCTGTTTTTT; CDR3: CASSRTGGTGELFF